One and the same sample provided the 18 T cell receptor beta chains below, sequenced in a study of shared T cell receptors in the human thymus. Data came from immunoSEQ multiplex PCR; TCRdb stores just in-frame clones and leaves some out. The profile covers some 640,000 clones, with more than 75% appearing a single time and 0.0094% taken by the ten largest. These data were likewise used in another study, on human thymus T cells.

The sequenced sample was thymocytes. Receptors originate from a boy younger than two with a congenital heart defect.

The V call is TRBV9, the J call TRBJ2-1; D is possibly TRBD1 (5 bases). V was pared by 6 bases and J by 6 bases, with 19 bases between. The CDR3 sequence is 15 residues long. Germline V CDR1 and CDR2: SGDLS, YYNGEE. This chain's CDR3 is CASNTPGPSANEQFF. The CDR3 nucleotides are TGTGCCAGCAACACTCCAGGGCCCAGCGCCAATGAGCAGTTCTTC.

Only one count was recorded for this clone. J is TRBJ2-1 and V is TRBV5-1; D remains ambiguous. Germline V lookup: CDR1 SGHRS, CDR2 YFSETQ. The CDR3 totals 18 residues. Deletions cut 2 bases from V and 1 base from J, with 19 bases between. The CDR3 DNA sequence: TGCGCCAGCAGCTTCGCACGACCACTTCCCGGGTCCTACAATGAGCAGTTCTTC. This sequence encodes CASSFARPLPGSYNEQFF.

J is TRBJ2-1 and V is TRBV4-2; TRBD1 aligns across 9 bases. With V trimmed by 0 bases and J by 3 bases, 6 bases remained unmatched. Germline V gene lookup returns CDR1 LGHNA and CDR2 YNFKEQ. The CDR3 is made up of 17 amino acids. The CDR3 protein is CASSQDNGDRDYNEQFF. In nucleotides, the CDR3 is TGTGCCAGCAGCCAAGATAACGGGGACAGGGACTACAATGAGCAGTTCTTC.

The J gene is TRBJ2-1, the V gene TRBV14; the match to TRBD2 covers 10 bases. CDR1 and CDR2 (germline): SGHDN, FVKESK. The CDR3 length is 16 residues. V was pared by 2 bases and J by 2 bases, with 3 bases of the junction left unmatched. The CDR3 nucleotides read TGTGCCAGCAGCCAACCTAGCGGGAGCCCCTACAATGAGCAGTTCTTC. Residues: CASSQPSGSPYNEQFF.

The rearrangement joins TRBV4-1 to TRBJ1-2; 10 nucleotides align to TRBD1. This CDR3 comprises 16 residues. Per the germline V gene, CDR1 is MGHRA and CDR2 is YSYEKL. Trimming removed 0 bases from V and 3 bases from J; junction bases left unmatched: 4. The CDR3 loop is CASSQDGTGVYYGYTF. The CDR3 nucleotides read TGCGCCAGCAGCCAAGATGGGACAGGGGTTTACTATGGCTACACCTTC.

Worth noting for this clone: Other DNA sequences of this sample code for an identical CDR3. The chain links TRBV28 to TRBJ1-2; perhaps TRBD1 as D (5 bases). Germline CDR1 MDHEN, CDR2 SYDVKM. The CDR3 runs to 13 residues. The ends were cut back, 2 bases at V and 7 bases at J, with 11 bases in the middle. CDR3 loop: CASSLGGGGGYTF. CDR3 sequence (DNA): TGTGCCAGCAGTTTAGGGGGGGGTGGTGGCTACACCTTC.

The V gene is TRBV7-9, the J gene TRBJ2-2; 15 positions match TRBD2. V lost 1 base and J lost 2; bases outside the gene matches: 2. Germline CDR1 reads SEHNR; CDR2 reads FQNEAQ (reference sequence). There are 18 residues in the CDR3. In DNA, the CDR3 is TGTGCCAGCAGCTTAGGGACTAGCGGGAGGGCCAACACCGGGGAGCTGTTTTTT. Encoded protein: CASSLGTSGRANTGELFF.

The chain employs TRBV6-4 and TRBJ1-6; D perhaps matches TRBD1 (5 bases). V was trimmed by 2 bases and J by 4 bases, leaving 12 bases between them. Germline CDR1 reads MRHNA; CDR2 reads SNTAGT. This CDR3 comprises 16 residues. This chain's CDR3 is CASSDGAADYNSPLHF. The CDR3, as DNA: TGTGCCAGCAGTGACGGGGCTGCGGATTATAATTCACCCCTCCACTTT.

This clone was found a few times. V gene TRBV15 combines with J gene TRBJ2-7; 10 bases line up with TRBD2. Germline V gene data show CDR1 as LNHNV and CDR2 as YYDKDF (reference sequence). Losses at the gene ends were 5 bases for V and 6 bases for J; bases not matched to a gene: 22. This CDR3 region has 19 residues. The CDR3 nucleotides read TGTGCCACCAGCTCCACCGGGACTAGCGTAGCAAAAACCAGCGGCGAGCAGTACTTC. This gives the protein CATSSTGTSVAKTSGEQYF.

The rearrangement uses TRBV27 and TRBJ2-5; D is possibly TRBD2 (6 bases). CDR1 is MNHEY and CDR2 is SMNVEV in the germline V gene (reference sequence). This CDR3 region has 16 residues. The V end lost 3 bases, the J end lost 4 bases, and 18 bases lay between the germline ends. The CDR3 loop is CASSLSAEGGLETQYF. The CDR3 nucleotides read TGTGCCAGCAGTTTGTCCGCGGAGGGAGGCCTAGAGACCCAGTACTTC.

This chain connects TRBV5-4 to TRBJ1-2, with 10 bases matching TRBD1. CDR3 size: 16 residues. V lost 1 base, J lost 8 bases, and 11 bases stayed unmatched. CDR1 and CDR2 (germline): SGHNT, YYREEE (reference sequence). The CDR3 sequence: CASSLSGTGELYGYTF. The CDR3 coding sequence is TGTGCCAGCAGCTTGTCCGGGACAGGGGAATTATACGGCTACACCTTC. Together with reference TRBV5-4 and TRBJ1-2, the CDR3 gives the full variable domain: ETGVTQSPTHLIKTRGQQVTLRCSSQSGHNTVSWYQQALGQGPQFIFQYYREEENGRGNFPPRFSGLQFPNYSSELNVNALELDDSALYLCASSLSGTGELYGYTFGSGTRLTVV.

V usage is TRBV9 and J usage is TRBJ2-3; 8 bases are shared with TRBD2. This CDR3 contains 20 residues. With V trimmed by 3 bases and J by 0 bases, 18 bases remained unmatched. The germline CDR1 and CDR2 sequences are SGDLS and YYNGEE. Here the CDR3 DNA reads TGTGCCAGCAGCGCGAGAGGGGCCATTTGGACTAGCCCTAGCACAGATACGCAGTATTTT. As protein: CASSARGAIWTSPSTDTQYF.

V is TRBV30 and J is TRBJ2-5; 9 nucleotides align to TRBD2. The CDR3 loop spans 16 amino acids. The junction had 11 bases not matched to a gene; V was cut back by 4 bases and J by 2 bases. Looked up from germline, CDR1 is GTSNPN and CDR2 is SVGIG (reference sequence). This chain's CDR3 is CAWTARASGKQETQYF. In DNA, the CDR3 is TGTGCCTGGACTGCTCGGGCTAGCGGGAAGCAAGAGACCCAGTACTTC. The full variable domain, completed using reference TRBV30 and TRBJ2-5, is SQTIHQWPATLVQPVGSPLSLECTVEGTSNPNLYWYRQAAGRGLQLLFYSVGIGQISSEVPQNLSASRPQDRQFILSSKKLLLSDSGFYLCAWTARASGKQETQYFGPGTRLLVL.

The chain employs TRBV4-3 and TRBJ2-7, with D perhaps TRBD2 (6 bases). The CDR3 is 14 residues long. V was shortened by 2 bases and J by 4 bases, with 12 bases between the two germline ends. The germline CDR1 and CDR2 sequences are LGHNA and YSLEER. The CDR3 here is CASSQIAGLYEQYF. CDR3 in DNA: TGCGCCAGCAGCCAAATTGCGGGGCTATACGAGCAGTACTTC.

The gene calls are TRBV30 and TRBJ2-1, with TRBD2 matching over 15 bases. Germline values: CDR1 GTSNPN, CDR2 SVGIG (reference sequence). J lost 9 bases, V lost 3 bases, and 6 bases had no gene match. The CDR3 has 15 residues. In DNA form, the CDR3 reads TGTGCCTGGAGACCCCCGGGACTAGCGGGGGGTGAGCAGTTCTTC. Translation: CAWRPPGLAGGEQFF.

V is TRBV12-5 and J is TRBJ2-1; D unclear. The CDR3 covers 15 residues. Trimming cost V 2 bases and J 7 bases, with 15 bases left between them. Germline CDR1 reads LGHNT; CDR2 reads FRNRAP. CDR3 in amino acids: CASGLPRSRANEQFF. The CDR3 DNA follows: TGTGCTAGTGGTTTGCCCCGGTCCCGCGCGAATGAGCAGTTCTTC.

The J gene is TRBJ1-2, the V gene TRBV4-3; 7 bases are shared with TRBD1. Germline V gene sequence: CDR1 LGHNA, CDR2 YSLEER. There are 15 residues in the CDR3. With V trimmed by 4 bases and J by 3 bases, 8 bases remained unmatched. Here the CDR3 reads CASSRDRVNDYGYTF. The CDR3 bases are TGCGCCAGCAGCCGAGACAGGGTAAATGACTATGGCTACACCTTC.

The chain combines TRBV27 with TRBJ2-1; D possibly corresponds to TRBD1 (5 bases). With 1 base removed from V and 5 bases from J, the gap between germline ends came to 12 bases. The germline CDR1 and CDR2 sequences are MNHEY and SMNVEV (reference sequence). This CDR3 is 15 amino acids long. CDR3 DNA: TGTGCCAGCAGTTTATATAGACAGTCAGACAATGAGCAGTTCTTC. This encodes CASSLYRQSDNEQFF.